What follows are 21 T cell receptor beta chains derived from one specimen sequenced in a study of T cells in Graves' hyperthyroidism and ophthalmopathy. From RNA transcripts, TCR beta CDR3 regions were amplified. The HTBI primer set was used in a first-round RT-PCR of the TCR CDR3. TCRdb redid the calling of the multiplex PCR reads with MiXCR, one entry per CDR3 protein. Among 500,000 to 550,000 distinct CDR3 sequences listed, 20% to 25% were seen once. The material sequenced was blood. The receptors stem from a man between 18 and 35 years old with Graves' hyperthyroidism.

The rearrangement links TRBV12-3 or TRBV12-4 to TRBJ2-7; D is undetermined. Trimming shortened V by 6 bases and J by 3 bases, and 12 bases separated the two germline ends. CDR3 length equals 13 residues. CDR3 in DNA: TGTGCCAGCAGCGCAACGATAGACTACGAGCAGTACTTC. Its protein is CASSATIDYEQYF.

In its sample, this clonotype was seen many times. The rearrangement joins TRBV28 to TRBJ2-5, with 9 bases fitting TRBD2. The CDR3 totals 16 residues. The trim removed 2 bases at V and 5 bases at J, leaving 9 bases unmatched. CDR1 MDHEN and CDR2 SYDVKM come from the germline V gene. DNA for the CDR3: TGTGCCAGCAGTTTAGCCCGCGGGGGGGCCCGGGAGACCCAGTACTTC. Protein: CASSLARGGARETQYF.

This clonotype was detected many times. The CDR3 sequence: CASKYGPSGNQPQHF. CDR3 coding DNA: TGTGCCAGCAAGTACGGCCCGTCGGGGAATCAGCCCCAGCATTTT. V gene TRBV28 combines with J gene TRBJ1-5; unclear D gene. The germline gives CDR1 MDHEN, CDR2 SYDVKM. The CDR3 spans 15 residues. The V end lost 7 bases, the J end lost 4 bases, and 17 bases lay between the germline ends. The full variable domain, in which reference TRBV28 and TRBJ1-5 provide the parts outside the CDR3, is DVKVTQSSRYLVKRTGEKVFLECVQDMDHENMFWYRQDPGLGLRLIYFSYDVKMKEKGDIPEGYSVSREKKERFSLILESASTNQTSMYLCASKYGPSGNQPQHFGDGTRLSIL.

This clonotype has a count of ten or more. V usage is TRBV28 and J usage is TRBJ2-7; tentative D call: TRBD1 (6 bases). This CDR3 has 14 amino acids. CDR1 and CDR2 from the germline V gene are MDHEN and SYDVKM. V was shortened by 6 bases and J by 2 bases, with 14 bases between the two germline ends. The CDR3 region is CASSSAQGTYEQYF. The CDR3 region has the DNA TGTGCCAGCAGCTCCGCCCAGGGGACCTACGAGCAGTACTTC.

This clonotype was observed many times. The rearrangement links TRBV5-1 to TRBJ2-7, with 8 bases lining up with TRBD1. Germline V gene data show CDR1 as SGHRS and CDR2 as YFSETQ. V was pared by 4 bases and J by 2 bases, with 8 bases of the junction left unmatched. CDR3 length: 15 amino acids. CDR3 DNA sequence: TGCGCCAGCAGCGGGGGGACAGGTCCTACCTACGAGCAGTACTTC. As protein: CASSGGTGPTYEQYF. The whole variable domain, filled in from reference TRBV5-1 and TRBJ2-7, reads KAGVTQTPRYLIKTRGQQVTLSCSPISGHRSVSWYQQTPGQGLQFLFEYFSETQRNKGNFPGRFSGRQFSNSRSEMNVSTLELGDSALYLCASSGGTGPTYEQYFGPGTRLTVT.

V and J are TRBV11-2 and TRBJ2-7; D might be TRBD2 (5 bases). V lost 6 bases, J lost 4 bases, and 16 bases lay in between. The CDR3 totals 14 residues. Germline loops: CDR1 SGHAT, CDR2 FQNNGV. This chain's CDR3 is CASSPIIGDYEQYF. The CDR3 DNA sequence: TGTGCCAGCAGTCCCATCATCGGGGATTACGAGCAGTACTTC.

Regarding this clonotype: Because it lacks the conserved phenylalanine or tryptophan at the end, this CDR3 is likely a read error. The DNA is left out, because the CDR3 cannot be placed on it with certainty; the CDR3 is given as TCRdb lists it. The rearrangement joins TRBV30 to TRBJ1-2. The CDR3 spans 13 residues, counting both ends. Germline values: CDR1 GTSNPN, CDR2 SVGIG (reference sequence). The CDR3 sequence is CAVDPATNYGHTA.

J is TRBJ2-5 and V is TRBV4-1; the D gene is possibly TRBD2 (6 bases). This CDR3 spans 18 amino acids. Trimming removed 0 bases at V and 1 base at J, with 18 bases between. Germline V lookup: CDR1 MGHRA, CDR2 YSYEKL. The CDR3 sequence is CASSQDFVTRGIQETQYF. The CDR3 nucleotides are TGCGCCAGCAGCCAAGATTTCGTGACTAGAGGTATCCAAGAGACCCAGTACTTC.

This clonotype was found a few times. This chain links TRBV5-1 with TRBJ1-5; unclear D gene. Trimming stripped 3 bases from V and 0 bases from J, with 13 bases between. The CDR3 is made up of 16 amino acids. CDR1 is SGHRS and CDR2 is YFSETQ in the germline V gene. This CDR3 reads CASSSGILYSNQPQHF. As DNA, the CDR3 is TGCGCCAGCAGCTCCGGGATCCTTTATAGCAATCAGCCCCAGCATTTT.

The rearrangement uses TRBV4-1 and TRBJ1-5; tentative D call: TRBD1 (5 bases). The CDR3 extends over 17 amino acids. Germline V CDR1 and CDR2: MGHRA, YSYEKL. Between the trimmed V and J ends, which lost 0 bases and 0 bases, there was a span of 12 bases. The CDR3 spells CASSQDWAGNSNQPQHF. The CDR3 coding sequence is TGCGCCAGCAGCCAAGATTGGGCAGGGAATAGCAATCAGCCCCAGCATTTT.

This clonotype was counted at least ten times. The CDR3 region has the DNA TGTGCCAGCACCTTGAAAACCCGTAGCAATCAGCCCCAGCATTTT. Its translation: CASTLKTRSNQPQHF. This chain joins TRBV12-3 or TRBV12-4 and TRBJ1-5; D ambiguous. The V end was cut by 7 bases, the J end by 0 bases, with 13 bases between. The length of the CDR3 is 15 residues.

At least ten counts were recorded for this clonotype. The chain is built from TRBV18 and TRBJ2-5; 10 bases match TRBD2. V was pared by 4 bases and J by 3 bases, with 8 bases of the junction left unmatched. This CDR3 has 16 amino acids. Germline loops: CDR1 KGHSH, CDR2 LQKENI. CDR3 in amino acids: CASSLLPGTSEETQYF. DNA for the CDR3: TGTGCCAGCTCACTTCTACCCGGGACTAGCGAAGAGACCCAGTACTTC.

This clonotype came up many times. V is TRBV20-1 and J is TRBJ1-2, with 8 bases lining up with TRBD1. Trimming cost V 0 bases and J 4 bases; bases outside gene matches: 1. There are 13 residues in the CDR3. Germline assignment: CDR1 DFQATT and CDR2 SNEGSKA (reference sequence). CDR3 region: CSAREDRAYGYTF. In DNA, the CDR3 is TGCAGTGCTAGAGAGGACAGGGCCTATGGCTACACCTTC.

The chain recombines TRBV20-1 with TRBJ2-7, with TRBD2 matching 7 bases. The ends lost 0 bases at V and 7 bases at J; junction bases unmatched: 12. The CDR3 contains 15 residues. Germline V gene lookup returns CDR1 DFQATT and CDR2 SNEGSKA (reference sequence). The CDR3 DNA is TGCAGTGCTAGAGATTCCCAGCGGGGACTCGGGGAGCAGTACTTC. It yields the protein CSARDSQRGLGEQYF.

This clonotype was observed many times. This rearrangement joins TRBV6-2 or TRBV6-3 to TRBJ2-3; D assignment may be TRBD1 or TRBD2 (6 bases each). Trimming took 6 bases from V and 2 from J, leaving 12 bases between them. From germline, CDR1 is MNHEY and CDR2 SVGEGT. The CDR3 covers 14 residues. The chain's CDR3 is CASRRGVHTDTQYF. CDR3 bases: TGTGCCAGCAGAAGGGGGGTCCACACAGATACGCAGTATTTT.

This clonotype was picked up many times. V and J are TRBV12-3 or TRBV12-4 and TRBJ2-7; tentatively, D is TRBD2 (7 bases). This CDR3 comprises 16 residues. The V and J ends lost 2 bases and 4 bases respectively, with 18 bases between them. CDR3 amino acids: CASSLRYGGRIYEQYF. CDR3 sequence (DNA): TGTGCCAGCAGTTTACGTTACGGGGGGCGAATTTACGAGCAGTACTTC.

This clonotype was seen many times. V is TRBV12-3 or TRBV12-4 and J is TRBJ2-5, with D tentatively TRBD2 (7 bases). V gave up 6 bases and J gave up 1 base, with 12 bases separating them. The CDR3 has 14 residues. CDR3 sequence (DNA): TGTGCCAGCAGATCTGCGGGGGCCCAAGAGACCCAGTACTTC. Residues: CASRSAGAQETQYF.

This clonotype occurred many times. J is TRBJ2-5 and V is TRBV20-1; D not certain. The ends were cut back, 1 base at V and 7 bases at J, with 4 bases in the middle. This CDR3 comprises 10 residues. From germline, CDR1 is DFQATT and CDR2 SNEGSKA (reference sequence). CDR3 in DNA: TGCAGTGCTAGAGGGGGGACCCAGTACTTC. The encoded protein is CSARGGTQYF.

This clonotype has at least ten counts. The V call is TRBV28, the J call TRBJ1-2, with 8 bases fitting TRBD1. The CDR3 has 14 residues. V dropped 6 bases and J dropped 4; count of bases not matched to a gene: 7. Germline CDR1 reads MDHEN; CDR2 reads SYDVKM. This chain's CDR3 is CASSPPGGSYGYTF. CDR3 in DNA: TGTGCCAGCAGCCCCCCAGGGGGCTCCTATGGCTACACCTTC.

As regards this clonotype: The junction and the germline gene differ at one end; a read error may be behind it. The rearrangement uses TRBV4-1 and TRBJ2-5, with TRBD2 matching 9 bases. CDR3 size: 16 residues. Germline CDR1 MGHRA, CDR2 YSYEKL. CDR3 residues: CACSQAVSGGQETQYF. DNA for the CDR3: TGCGCCTGCAGCCAAGCCGTTAGCGGGGGCCAAGAGACCCAGTACTTC.

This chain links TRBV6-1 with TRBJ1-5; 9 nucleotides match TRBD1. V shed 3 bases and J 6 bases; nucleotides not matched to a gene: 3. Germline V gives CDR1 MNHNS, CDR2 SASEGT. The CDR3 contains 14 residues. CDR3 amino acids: CASSEDRGIQPQHF. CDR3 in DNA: TGTGCCAGCAGTGAGGACAGGGGTATTCAGCCCCAGCATTTT.